Each of the 8 T cell receptor beta chains below was sequenced from the same sample in a study of long-term antiretroviral therapy in people with HIV. immunoSEQ v3.0 was run at survey level. Libraries were prepared by immunoSEQ multiplex PCR; TCRdb keeps only in-frame clonotypes and omits some of them. The repertoire holds roughly 23,000 clones, with roughly 80% as singletons. Sequences were derived from unsorted PBMCs, sampled 5.9 years after starting antiretroviral therapy. These TCRs come from a man aged 25 to 45 with HIV.

J is TRBJ1-1 and V is TRBV30, with unresolved D. The ends were cut back, 4 bases at V and 0 bases at J, with 3 bases in the middle. This CDR3 has 11 residues. In germline, CDR1 is GTSNPN, CDR2 SVGIG (reference sequence). CDR3 residues: CAWMVNTEAFF. In nucleotides, the CDR3 is TGTGCCTGGATGGTGAACACTGAAGCTTTCTTT.

The chain combines TRBV18 with TRBJ2-2; D is undetermined. The CDR3 covers 14 residues. Trimming removed 3 bases at V and 4 bases at J, with 9 bases between. Germline V gene data show CDR1 as KGHSH and CDR2 as LQKENI. In DNA, the CDR3 is TGTGCCAGCTCACCCTTGCGTGGCACCGGGGAGCTGTTTTTT. Amino acids: CASSPLRGTGELFF.

This chain links TRBV2 with TRBJ2-5, with TRBD2 identical over 8 bases. The DNA end favors TRBJ2-7, so the J call may be wrong. Germline lookup yields CDR1 SNHLY and CDR2 FYNNEI. The CDR3 extends over 14 amino acids. CDR3 in amino acids: CASSRGGRTYEQYF. The CDR3 coding sequence is TGTGCCAGCAGCCGGGGGGGTCGAACCTACGAGCAGTACTTC.

This clone occurred once. The V and J genes are TRBV4-2 and TRBJ2-2; 10 bases agree with TRBD2. The CDR3 runs 16 residues. With 0 bases clipped from V and 6 bases from J, the junction kept 4 bases outside the gene matches. In germline, CDR1 is LGHNA, CDR2 YNFKEQ. CDR3 DNA sequence: TGTGCCAGCAGCCAAGATACTAGCGGGACTGCCGGGGAGCTGTTTTTT. As protein: CASSQDTSGTAGELFF.

J is TRBJ1-5 and V is TRBV5-4; 9 bases are a match to TRBD1. The ends lost 5 bases at V and 7 bases at J; junction bases unmatched: 4. Germline CDR1 is SGHNT and CDR2 is YYREEE (reference sequence). The CDR3 consists of 13 residues. CDR3 sequence: CASSIQGAQPQHF. The CDR3 nucleotides are TGTGCCAGCAGTATACAGGGGGCGCAGCCCCAGCATTTT.

This chain connects TRBV7-9 to TRBJ2-7; D might be TRBD2 (5 bases). V was trimmed by 8 bases and J by 2 bases, leaving 19 bases between them. The CDR3 runs to 15 residues. CDR1 and CDR2 (germline): SEHNR, FQNEAQ (reference sequence). The CDR3 region has the DNA TGTGCCAGCTCCGCCGTTGTGGACGGGGCCTACGAGCAGTACTTC. The encoded protein is CASSAVVDGAYEQYF.

This clone was counted between two and nine times. This chain links TRBV27 with TRBJ1-2; tentative D call: TRBD1 (5 bases). The CDR3 totals 14 residues. V lost 6 bases, J lost 4 bases, and 15 bases lay in between. From germline, CDR1 is MNHEY and CDR2 SMNVEV (reference sequence). The CDR3 coding sequence is TGTGCCAGCAGGGTGGGGACCACTAGCTATGGCTACACCTTC. Protein product: CASRVGTTSYGYTF.

J is TRBJ2-3 and V is TRBV11-2, with a weak D call TRBD2 (6 bases). The CDR3 contains 17 residues. V dropped 1 base and J dropped 0 bases, with 14 bases sitting between them. Germline V gene sequence: CDR1 SGHAT, CDR2 FQNNGV. In DNA, the CDR3 is TGTGCCAGCAGCTTAGTTCGTAGCGGAGGGAGCACAGATACGCAGTATTTT. It is translated as CASSLVRSGGSTDTQYF.